These 24 T cell receptor beta chains share one sample of origin, sequenced in a study of blood T cell repertoires in COVID-19. TCRdb keeps only in-frame clones here, not all; method: immunoSEQ multiplex PCR. This table holds around 97,000 clones, approximately 84% found once. The specimen sequenced was peripheral blood. The receptor source for this set is a man aged 65 to 85 with acute or convalescent COVID-19.

The chain's CDR3 is CASSLVSLKETQYF. The CDR3 region has the DNA TGTGCCAGCAGCTTGGTTTCACTTAAAGAGACCCAGTACTTC. The rearrangement links TRBV5-4 to TRBJ2-5, with D unresolved. Germline CDR1 is SGHNT and CDR2 is YYREEE (reference sequence). CDR3 length equals 14 residues. V lost 0 bases and J 3 bases, leaving 9 bases between the germline ends.

This clone was observed a few times. The chain joins TRBV28 to TRBJ1-1, with D hard to call. This CDR3 is built from 13 residues. The V end lost 6 bases, the J end lost 6 bases, and 14 bases lay between the germline ends. CDR1 is MDHEN and CDR2 is SYDVKM in the germline V gene. This CDR3 reads CASRGSVGAEAFF. In nucleotides, the CDR3 is TGTGCCAGCAGGGGGAGTGTAGGCGCTGAAGCTTTCTTT.

The chain links TRBV2 to TRBJ2-1; D is undetermined. The V gene's germline CDR1 is SNHLY and CDR2 FYNNEI. This CDR3 is 15 amino acids long. V lost 7 bases, J lost 0 bases, and 13 bases lay in between. In nucleotides, the CDR3 is TGTGCCAGCACCCAACAGCAAAGCTCCTACAATGAGCAGTTCTTC. As protein: CASTQQQSSYNEQFF.

The CDR3 coding sequence is TGTGCCAGCAGTGACCTTGCCGCAGGCGGGGTCCCCCGTGCCGATACGCAGTATTTT. Translation: CASSDLAAGGVPRADTQYF. V usage is TRBV6-1 and J usage is TRBJ2-3; D is perhaps TRBD2 (6 bases). V was cut by 3 bases and J by 6 bases, with 28 bases left in between. CDR3 length: 19 amino acids. CDR1 and CDR2 (germline): MNHNS, SASEGT.

This chain's CDR3 is CASSTPGTVPKENYGYTF. CDR3 coding DNA: TGTGCCAGCAGCACCCCCGGGACAGTTCCAAAGGAGAACTATGGCTACACCTTC. This chain links TRBV28 with TRBJ1-2; 7 bases are shared with TRBD1. Trimming at V came to 6 bases and at J to 2 bases, leaving 18 bases not matched to a gene. Germline V CDR1 and CDR2: MDHEN, SYDVKM. The CDR3 is made up of 18 amino acids.

V is TRBV6-2 or TRBV6-3 and J is TRBJ1-6; the match to TRBD1 covers 8 bases. Germline loops: CDR1 MNHEY, CDR2 SVGEGT. J was trimmed by 8 bases and V by 2 bases; bases with no gene match: 5. This CDR3 comprises 15 residues. The CDR3 loop reads CASSYRDRGDSPLHF. The CDR3 DNA reads TGTGCCAGCAGTTACCGTGACAGGGGAGATTCACCCCTCCACTTT.

The V call is TRBV18, the J call TRBJ1-4; 11 bases fit TRBD1. V shed 3 bases, J shed 5 bases, and the junction held 5 bases outside the gene matches. The CDR3 has 16 residues. Germline V lookup: CDR1 KGHSH, CDR2 LQKENI. For the CDR3, the DNA is TGTGCCAGCTCACCGGGACAGGGGGTACAAAATGAAAAACTGTTTTTT. Amino acids: CASSPGQGVQNEKLFF.

The V gene is TRBV30, the J gene TRBJ2-3; perhaps TRBD2 as D (6 bases). The germline V and J ends were trimmed by 4 bases and 8 bases, with 25 bases remaining between them. The CDR3 loop spans 16 amino acids. Per germline, CDR1 GTSNPN and CDR2 SVGIG (reference sequence). CDR3: CAWNLRLVGFTSTQYF. CDR3 DNA sequence: TGTGCCTGGAACTTGAGACTAGTCGGTTTCACAAGTACGCAGTATTTT.

The chain combines TRBV6-5 with TRBJ2-1; the match to TRBD2 covers 16 bases. J lost 12 bases, V lost 0 bases, and 5 bases had no gene match. The germline V gene encodes CDR1 MNHEY and CDR2 SVGAGI. The CDR3 totals 16 residues. CDR3 sequence reads: CASSYSGTSGRAGQFF. Written as DNA, the CDR3 is TGTGCCAGCAGTTACTCAGGGACTAGCGGGAGGGCAGGGCAGTTCTTC.

The rearrangement uses TRBV4-3 and TRBJ1-4, with 8 bases aligning to TRBD1. Trimming at V came to 1 base and at J to 6 bases, leaving 7 bases not matched to a gene. CDR3 length equals 16 residues. Germline assignment: CDR1 LGHNA and CDR2 YSLEER. CDR3 in amino acids: CASSQARGTGDEKLFF. The CDR3 DNA reads TGCGCCAGCAGCCAAGCCCGGGGGACAGGAGATGAAAAACTGTTTTTT.

This clone has more than one count but fewer than ten. The gene calls are TRBV18 and TRBJ2-5, with a tentative D call TRBD1 (6 bases). The CDR3 runs to 15 residues. V lost 2 bases and J lost 0, with 10 bases in between. Germline V lookup: CDR1 KGHSH, CDR2 LQKENI. The CDR3: CASSPKRTDQETQYF. The CDR3 nucleotides read TGTGCCAGCTCACCAAAGAGGACAGACCAAGAGACCCAGTACTTC.

The chain has TRBV6-1 and TRBJ1-5; 7 bases match TRBD1. Germline CDR1 and CDR2: MNHNS and SASEGT. This CDR3 is 16 amino acids long. V was pared by 2 bases and J by 3 bases, with 7 bases of the junction left unmatched. CDR3 sequence (DNA): TGTGCCAGCAGTGAATCGACAGGGCTATACAATCAGCCCCAGCATTTT. Amino acid sequence: CASSESTGLYNQPQHF.

Regarding this clone: Other DNA sequences of this sample code for an identical CDR3. This chain joins TRBV19 and TRBJ1-2; perhaps TRBD1 as D (6 bases). Looked up from germline, CDR1 is LNHDA and CDR2 is SQIVND (reference sequence). Trimming took off 6 bases at V and 1 base at J, with 9 bases between the two ends. The CDR3 has 13 amino acids. The CDR3 region is CASSTGFNYGYTF. CDR3 sequence (DNA): TGTGCCAGTAGCACAGGGTTTAACTATGGCTACACCTTC.

The chain joins TRBV5-1 to TRBJ2-1; D perhaps matches TRBD2 (5 bases). The CDR3 length is 15 residues. The V end was cut by 0 bases, the J end by 5 bases, with 12 bases between. Germline V lookup: CDR1 SGHRS, CDR2 YFSETQ. CDR3 nucleotides: TGCGCCAGCAGCTTGGGTGGTCGAGCGGACAATGAGCAGTTCTTC. Translating it yields CASSLGGRADNEQFF.

As to this clone: Other DNA sequences in the same sample also yield this CDR3. The chain combines TRBV7-9 with TRBJ1-3; TRBD1 matches 8 bases. V gave up 1 base and J gave up 7 bases; unmatched junction bases: 0. The V gene's germline CDR1 is SEHNR and CDR2 FQNEAQ (reference sequence). The CDR3 loop spans 13 amino acids. Written as DNA, the CDR3 is TGTGCCAGCAGCTTAGGGACAGGGAACACCATATATTTT. This gives the protein CASSLGTGNTIYF.

The chain combines TRBV4-2 with TRBJ2-1; 8 positions agree with TRBD2. Trimming at V came to 1 base and at J to 0 bases, leaving 5 bases not matched to a gene. The CDR3 is 17 amino acids. Germline V gene data show CDR1 as LGHNA and CDR2 as YNFKEQ. This CDR3 is CASSQGGAGDSYNEQFF. Written as DNA, the CDR3 is TGTGCCAGCAGCCAAGGCGGAGCGGGAGACTCCTACAATGAGCAGTTCTTC.

The rearrangement joins TRBV10-3 to TRBJ2-5; tentatively, D is TRBD1 (6 bases). CDR3 size: 14 residues. The ends were cut back, 10 bases at V and 0 bases at J, with 15 bases in the middle. CDR1 is ENHRY and CDR2 is SYGVKD in the germline V gene. CDR3: CATARGNYQETQYF. Here the CDR3 DNA reads TGTGCCACGGCCAGGGGAAATTACCAAGAGACCCAGTACTTC.

This clone appeared once. Here the CDR3 reads CAISESEGRNTEAFF. The CDR3 DNA reads as TGTGCCATCAGTGAGTCGGAGGGACGGAACACTGAAGCTTTCTTT. The V call is TRBV10-3, the J call TRBJ1-1; D perhaps matches TRBD1 (5 bases). CDR3 size: 15 residues. V was clipped by 0 bases and J by 1 base, with 9 bases between them. Looked up from germline, CDR1 is ENHRY and CDR2 is SYGVKD.

The chain combines TRBV9 with TRBJ1-1; no clear D. The V gene's germline CDR1 is SGDLS and CDR2 YYNGEE. The length of the CDR3 is 13 residues. Trimming removed 0 bases from V and 4 bases from J, with 7 bases in between. The CDR3 nucleotides are TGTGCCAGCAGCGTAGGCGTTTTCACTGAAGCTTTCTTT. This encodes CASSVGVFTEAFF.

The V call is TRBV5-1, the J call TRBJ2-5; no definite D call. V lost 0 bases and J 4 bases, leaving 7 bases between the germline ends. The CDR3 length is 13 residues. Germline CDR1 SGHRS, CDR2 YFSETQ. The CDR3 DNA is TGCGCCAGCAGCTTGGGGCTAGGAGAGACCCAGTACTTC. Its protein is CASSLGLGETQYF.

The CDR3 bases are TGTGCCAGTTCAGAAAACTTCAGGGGGAGCGAAGCTTTCTTT. This encodes CASSENFRGSEAFF. The chain uses TRBV28 and TRBJ1-1; TRBD1 aligns across 7 bases. This CDR3 is built from 14 residues. J lost 8 bases, V lost 9 bases, and 15 bases had no gene match. Per the germline V gene, CDR1 is MDHEN and CDR2 is SYDVKM.

This clone came up a few times. This chain connects TRBV19 to TRBJ2-5; TRBD1 matches 8 bases. With 6 bases clipped from V and 5 bases from J, the junction kept 11 bases outside the gene matches. This CDR3 has 15 residues. Germline lookup yields CDR1 LNHDA and CDR2 SQIVND (reference sequence). The CDR3 loop is CASSLLGQGWETQYF. The CDR3 nucleotides are TGTGCCAGTAGCCTACTCGGACAGGGATGGGAGACCCAGTACTTC. Based on the CDR3 plus reference TRBV19 and TRBJ2-5, the full variable domain is DGGITQSPKYLFRKEGQNVTLSCEQNLNHDAMYWYRQDPGQGLRLIYYSQIVNDFQKGDIAEGYSVSREKKESFPLTVTSAQKNPTAFYLCASSLLGQGWETQYFGPGTRLLVL.

The rearrangement joins TRBV24-1 to TRBJ2-3; D may be TRBD1 (6 bases). CDR1 is KGHDR and CDR2 is SFDVKD in the germline V gene. The CDR3 has 15 amino acids. The V end was cut by 4 bases, the J end by 1 base, with 11 bases between. The chain's CDR3 is CATSEGQTGTDTQYF. CDR3 DNA: TGTGCCACCAGTGAAGGACAGACGGGCACAGATACGCAGTATTTT.

This rearrangement joins TRBV6-5 to TRBJ1-5; D unresolved. Germline V gene data show CDR1 as MNHEY and CDR2 as SVGAGI. Deletions cut 8 bases from V and 1 base from J, with 9 bases between. This CDR3 region has 13 residues. As DNA, the CDR3 is TGTGCCAGCTCTAGCCGGAGCAATCAGCCCCAGCATTTT. It yields the protein CASSSRSNQPQHF.